This T cell receptor beta chain was sequenced in a study of HIV-infected patients and healthy controls. Germline-derived CDR1 and CDR2 are GTSNPN and SVGIG (reference sequence). This CDR3 is 13 amino acids long. Trimming cost V 4 bases and J 1 base; bases outside gene matches: 3. One entry per CDR3 protein, called by TCRdb with MiXCR from the 5' RACE reads. This table has about 67,000 distinct CDR3 sequences, about 17% appearing once. The TCR comes from a human donor in good health. V and J are TRBV30 and TRBJ1-1; 7 bases line up with TRBD1. Sequenced sample: CD4+ T cells from blood. CDR3 bases: TGTGCCTGGAACAGGGGTGAGAACACTGAAGCTTTCTTT. It codes for CAWNRGENTEAFF.